The entry below gives a single T cell receptor (beta chain) sequence along with its context. Germline assignment: CDR1 MDHEN and CDR2 SYDVKM. This CDR3 has 14 amino acids. V shed 7 bases, J shed 6 bases, and the junction held 7 bases outside the gene matches. These data come from a study of blood T cell repertoires in COVID-19. Overall study: Sources were T cells, B-cell-depleted T cells, or PBMCs; the material itself was cDNA or gDNA.

Libraries were prepared by immunoSEQ multiplex PCR; TCRdb keeps only in-frame clonotypes and omits some of them. Of around 190,000 clones in the sample, roughly 79% are singletons; the top ten hold 8% to 13%. Sequencing was done on a sample of peripheral blood. The V and J genes are TRBV28 and TRBJ2-1, with TRBD1 matching over 9 bases. This receptor was taken from a woman between 35 and 50 years old with COVID-19, enrolled during active disease. This chain's CDR3 is CASIATGGRNEQFF. In DNA form, the CDR3 reads TGTGCCAGCATCGCGACAGGGGGGCGCAATGAGCAGTTCTTC.